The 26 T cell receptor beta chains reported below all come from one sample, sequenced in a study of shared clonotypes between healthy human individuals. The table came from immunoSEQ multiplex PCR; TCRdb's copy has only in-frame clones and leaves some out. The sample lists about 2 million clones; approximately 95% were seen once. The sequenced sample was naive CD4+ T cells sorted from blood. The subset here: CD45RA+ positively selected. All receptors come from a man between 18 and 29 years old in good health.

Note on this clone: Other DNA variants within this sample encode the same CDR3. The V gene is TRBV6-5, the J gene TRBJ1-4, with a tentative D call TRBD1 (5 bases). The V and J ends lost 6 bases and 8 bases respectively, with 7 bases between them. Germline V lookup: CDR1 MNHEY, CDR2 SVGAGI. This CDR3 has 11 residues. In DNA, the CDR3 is TGTGCCAGCAGCGGGGGGGAAAAACTGTTTTTT. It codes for CASSGGEKLFF.

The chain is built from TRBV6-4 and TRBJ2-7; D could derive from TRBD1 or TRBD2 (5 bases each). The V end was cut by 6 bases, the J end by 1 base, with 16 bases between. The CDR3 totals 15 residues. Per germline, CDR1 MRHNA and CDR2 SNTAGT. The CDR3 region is CASRGTELFSYEQYF. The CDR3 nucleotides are TGTGCCAGCAGGGGGACCGAGTTGTTTTCCTACGAGCAGTACTTC.

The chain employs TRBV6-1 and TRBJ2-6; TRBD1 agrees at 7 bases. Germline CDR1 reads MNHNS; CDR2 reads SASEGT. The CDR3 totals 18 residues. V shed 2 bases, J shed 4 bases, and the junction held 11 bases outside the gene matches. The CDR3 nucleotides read TGTGCCAGCAGTGAAAACAGGGGTGTTATCTCCGGGGCCAACGTCCTGACTTTC. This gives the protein CASSENRGVISGANVLTF.

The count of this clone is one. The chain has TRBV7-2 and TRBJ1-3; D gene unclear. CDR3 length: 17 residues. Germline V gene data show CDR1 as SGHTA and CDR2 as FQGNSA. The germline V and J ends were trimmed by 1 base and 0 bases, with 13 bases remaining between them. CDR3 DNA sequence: TGTGCCAGCAGCTTAGTTTATATGGGGAGCTCTGGAAACACCATATATTTT. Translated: CASSLVYMGSSGNTIYF.

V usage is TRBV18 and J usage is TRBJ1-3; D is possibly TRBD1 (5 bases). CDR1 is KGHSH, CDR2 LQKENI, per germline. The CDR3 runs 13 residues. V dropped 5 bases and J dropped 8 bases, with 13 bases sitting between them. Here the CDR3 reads CASSTIREDTIYF. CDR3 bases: TGTGCCAGCTCAACGATCAGGGAGGACACCATATATTTT.

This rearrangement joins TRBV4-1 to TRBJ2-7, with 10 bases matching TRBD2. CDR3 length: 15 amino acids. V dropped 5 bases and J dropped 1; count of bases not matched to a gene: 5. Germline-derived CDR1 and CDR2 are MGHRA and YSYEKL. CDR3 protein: CASSFGLAVSYEQYF. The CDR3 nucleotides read TGCGCCAGCAGCTTTGGACTAGCGGTTTCCTACGAGCAGTACTTC.

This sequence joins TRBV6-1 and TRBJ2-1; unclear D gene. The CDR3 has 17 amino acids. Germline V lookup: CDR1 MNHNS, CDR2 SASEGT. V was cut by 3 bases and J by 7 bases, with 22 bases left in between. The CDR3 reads CASSDILLSTSRNEQFF. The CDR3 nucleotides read TGTGCCAGCAGTGACATACTCCTCTCCACCTCTAGAAATGAGCAGTTCTTC.

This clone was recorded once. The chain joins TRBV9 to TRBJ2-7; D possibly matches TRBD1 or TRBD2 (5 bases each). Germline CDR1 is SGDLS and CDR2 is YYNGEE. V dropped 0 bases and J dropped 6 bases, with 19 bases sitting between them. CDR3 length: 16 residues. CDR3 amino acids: CASSVGAIGTPPEQYF. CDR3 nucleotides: TGTGCCAGCAGCGTAGGTGCGATCGGGACGCCCCCCGAGCAGTACTTC.

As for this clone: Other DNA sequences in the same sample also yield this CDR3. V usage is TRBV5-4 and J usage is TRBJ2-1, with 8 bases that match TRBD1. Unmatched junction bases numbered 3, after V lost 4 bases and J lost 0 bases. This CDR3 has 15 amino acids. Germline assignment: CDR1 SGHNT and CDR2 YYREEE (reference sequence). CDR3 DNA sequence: TGTGCCAGCAGCCGACAGGGGAGCTCCTACAATGAGCAGTTCTTC. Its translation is CASSRQGSSYNEQFF.

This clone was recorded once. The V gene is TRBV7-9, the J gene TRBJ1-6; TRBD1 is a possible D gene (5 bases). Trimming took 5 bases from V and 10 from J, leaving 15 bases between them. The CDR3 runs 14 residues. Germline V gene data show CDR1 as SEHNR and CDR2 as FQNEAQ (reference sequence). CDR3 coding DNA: TGTGCCAGCAGCCCGGACCCGGGGGAATCACCCCTCCACTTT. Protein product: CASSPDPGESPLHF.

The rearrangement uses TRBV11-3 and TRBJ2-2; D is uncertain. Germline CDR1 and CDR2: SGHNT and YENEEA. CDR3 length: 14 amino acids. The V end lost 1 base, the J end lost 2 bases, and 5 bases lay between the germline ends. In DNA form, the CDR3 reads TGTGCCAGCAGCTTAGGCTCTAACACCGGGGAGCTGTTTTTT. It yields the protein CASSLGSNTGELFF.

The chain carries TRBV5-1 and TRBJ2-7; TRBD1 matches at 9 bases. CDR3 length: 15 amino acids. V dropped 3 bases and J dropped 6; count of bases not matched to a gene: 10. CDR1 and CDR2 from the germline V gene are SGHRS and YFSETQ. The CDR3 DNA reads TGCGCCAGCAGCTCCGGACAGGGGAAGGTGCGCGAGCAGTACTTC. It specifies CASSSGQGKVREQYF.

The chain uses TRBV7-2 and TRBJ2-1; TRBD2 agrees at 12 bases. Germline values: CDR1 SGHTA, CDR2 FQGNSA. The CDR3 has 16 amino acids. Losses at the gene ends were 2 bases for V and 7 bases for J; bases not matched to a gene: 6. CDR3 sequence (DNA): TGTGCCAGCAGCTTATCTCTAGCGGGGGGGCTAAATGAGCAGTTCTTC. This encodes CASSLSLAGGLNEQFF. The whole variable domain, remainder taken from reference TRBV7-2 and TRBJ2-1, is GAGVSQSPSNKVTEKGKDVELRCDPISGHTALYWYRQSLGQGLEFLIYFQGNSAPDKSGLPSDRFSAERTGGSVSTLTIQRTQQEDSAVYLCASSLSLAGGLNEQFFGPGTRLTVL.

The CDR3 nucleotides are TGTGCCAGCAGTACCGCGGCGCCCTACGAGCAGTACTTC. Translated, it gives CASSTAAPYEQYF. The chain joins TRBV28 to TRBJ2-7; D uncertain. The CDR3 totals 13 residues. The germline V and J ends were trimmed by 5 bases and 2 bases, with 10 bases remaining between them. The germline V gene has CDR1 MDHEN and CDR2 SYDVKM.

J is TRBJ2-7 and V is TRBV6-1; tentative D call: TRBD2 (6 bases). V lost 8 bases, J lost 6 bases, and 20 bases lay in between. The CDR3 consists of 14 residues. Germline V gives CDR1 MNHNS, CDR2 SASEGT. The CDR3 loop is CASPPSNLGGEQYF. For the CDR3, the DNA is TGTGCCAGCCCTCCTAGCAATCTCGGGGGCGAGCAGTACTTC.

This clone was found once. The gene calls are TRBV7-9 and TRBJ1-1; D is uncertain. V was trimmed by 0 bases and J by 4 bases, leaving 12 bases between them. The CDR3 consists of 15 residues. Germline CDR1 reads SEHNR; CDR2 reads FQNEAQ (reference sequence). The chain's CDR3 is CASSLAGFSGTEAFF. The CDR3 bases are TGTGCCAGCAGCTTAGCTGGATTCTCGGGCACTGAAGCTTTCTTT.

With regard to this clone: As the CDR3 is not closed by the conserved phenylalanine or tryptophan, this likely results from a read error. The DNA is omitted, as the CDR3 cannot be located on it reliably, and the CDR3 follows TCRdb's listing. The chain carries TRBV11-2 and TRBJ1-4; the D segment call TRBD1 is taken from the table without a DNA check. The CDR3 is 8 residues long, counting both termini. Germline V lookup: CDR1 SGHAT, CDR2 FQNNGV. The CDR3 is CASSFYDR.

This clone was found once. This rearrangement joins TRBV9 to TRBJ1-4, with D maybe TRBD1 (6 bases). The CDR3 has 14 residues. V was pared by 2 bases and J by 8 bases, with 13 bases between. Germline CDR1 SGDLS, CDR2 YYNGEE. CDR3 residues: CASSVTDRPEKLFF. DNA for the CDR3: TGTGCCAGCAGCGTTACGGACAGACCAGAAAAACTGTTTTTT.

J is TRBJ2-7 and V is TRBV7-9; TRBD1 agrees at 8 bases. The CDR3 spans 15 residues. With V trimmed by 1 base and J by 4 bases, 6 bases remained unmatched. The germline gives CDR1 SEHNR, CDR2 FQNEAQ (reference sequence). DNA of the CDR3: TGTGCCAGCAGCTTAGAGACAGGGGCTTATTACGAGCAGTACTTC. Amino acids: CASSLETGAYYEQYF.

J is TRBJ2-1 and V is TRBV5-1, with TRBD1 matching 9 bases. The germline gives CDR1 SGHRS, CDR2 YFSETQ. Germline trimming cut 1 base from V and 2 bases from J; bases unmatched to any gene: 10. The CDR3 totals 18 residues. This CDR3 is CASSLRQGRDRAYNEQFF. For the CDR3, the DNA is TGCGCCAGCAGCTTGAGACAGGGGAGGGACAGGGCCTACAATGAGCAGTTCTTC.

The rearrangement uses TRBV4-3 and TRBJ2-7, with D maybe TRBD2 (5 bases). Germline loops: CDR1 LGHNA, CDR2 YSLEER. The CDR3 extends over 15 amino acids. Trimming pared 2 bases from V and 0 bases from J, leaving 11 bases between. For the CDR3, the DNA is TGCGCCAGCAGCCAAAACGTCGGAGGCTCCTACGAGCAGTACTTC. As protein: CASSQNVGGSYEQYF.

The CDR3 here is CASRETGISGNTIYF. The DNA for the CDR3 is TGTGCCAGCAGGGAGACAGGTATCTCTGGAAACACCATATATTTT. This rearrangement joins TRBV25-1 to TRBJ1-3; possibly TRBD1 for D (6 bases). Trimming removed 6 bases at V and 0 bases at J, with 12 bases between. Germline lookup yields CDR1 MGHDK and CDR2 SYGVNS. The CDR3 extends over 15 amino acids. The full variable domain, rest sourced from reference TRBV25-1 and TRBJ1-3, is EADIYQTPRYLVIGTGKKITLECSQTMGHDKMYWYQQDPGMELHLIHYSYGVNSTEKGDLSSESTVSRIRTEHFPLTLESARPSHTSQYLCASRETGISGNTIYFGEGSWLTVV.

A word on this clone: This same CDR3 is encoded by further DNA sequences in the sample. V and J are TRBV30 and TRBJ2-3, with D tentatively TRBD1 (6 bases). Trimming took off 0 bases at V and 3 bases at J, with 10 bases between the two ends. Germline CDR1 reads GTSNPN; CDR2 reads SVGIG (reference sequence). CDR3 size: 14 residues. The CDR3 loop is CAWSVRGGTDTQYF. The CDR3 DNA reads TGTGCCTGGAGTGTACGAGGGGGTACAGATACGCAGTATTTT.

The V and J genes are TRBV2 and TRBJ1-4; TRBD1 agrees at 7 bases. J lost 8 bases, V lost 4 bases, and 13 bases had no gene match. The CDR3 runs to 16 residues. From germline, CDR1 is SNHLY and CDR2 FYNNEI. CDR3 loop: CASSGKGGGFWEKLFF. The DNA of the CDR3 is TGTGCCAGCAGTGGGAAAGGGGGCGGCTTTTGGGAAAAACTGTTTTTT.

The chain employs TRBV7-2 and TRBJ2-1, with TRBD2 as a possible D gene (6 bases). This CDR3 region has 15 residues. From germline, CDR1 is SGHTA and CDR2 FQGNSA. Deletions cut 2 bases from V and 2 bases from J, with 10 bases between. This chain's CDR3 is CASSLTRGAYNEQFF. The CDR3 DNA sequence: TGTGCCAGCAGCTTAACCCGCGGGGCCTACAATGAGCAGTTCTTC.

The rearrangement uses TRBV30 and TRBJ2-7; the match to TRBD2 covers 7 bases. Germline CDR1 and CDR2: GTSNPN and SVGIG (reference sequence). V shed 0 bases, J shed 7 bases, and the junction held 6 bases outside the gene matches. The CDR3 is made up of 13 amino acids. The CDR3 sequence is CAWSVAGAAEQYF. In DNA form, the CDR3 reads TGTGCCTGGAGTGTGGCGGGAGCGGCTGAGCAGTACTTC.